One and the same sample provided the 10 T cell receptor beta chains below, sequenced in a study of T cell changes during pregnancy in multiple sclerosis. Libraries were prepared by immunoSEQ multiplex PCR; TCRdb keeps only in-frame clonotypes and omits some of them. The sample lists 89,000 or so clones, 91% seen once, with 3% to 4.5% in the top ten. The sequencing used PBMCs, collected in the first trimester of pregnancy. Every receptor here comes from a female donor in good health, serving as a control in a pregnancy study. Some clones in this sample may be carry-over from other donors' samples.

The chain is built from TRBV13 and TRBJ2-3; 7 nucleotides agree with TRBD1. Trimming cost V 4 bases and J 4 bases; bases outside gene matches: 14. CDR1 PRHDT and CDR2 FYEKMQ come from the germline V gene (reference sequence). The CDR3 spans 17 residues. CDR3: CASSSTHTGVLADTQYF. DNA for the CDR3: TGTGCCAGCAGCTCAACCCATACAGGGGTGCTTGCAGATACGCAGTATTTT.

In its sample, this clone was seen once. The J gene is TRBJ2-5, the V gene TRBV27, with TRBD2 matching over 13 bases. The CDR3 totals 15 residues. Germline CDR1 reads MNHEY; CDR2 reads SMNVEV (reference sequence). V gave up 4 bases and J gave up 5 bases; unmatched junction bases: 4. The CDR3 loop is CASSSGLAGMETQYF. The CDR3 DNA follows: TGTGCCAGCAGTTCGGGACTAGCGGGGATGGAGACCCAGTACTTC.

The chain uses TRBV27 and TRBJ1-5; 7 nucleotides agree with TRBD1. With 6 bases clipped from V and 11 bases from J, the junction kept 19 bases outside the gene matches. The V gene's germline CDR1 is MNHEY and CDR2 SMNVEV (reference sequence). The CDR3 totals 16 residues. CDR3 DNA: TGTGCCAGCAGCTCCTTGACCGGGACAGCTCCTATGGCCCAGCATTTT. This codes for CASSSLTGTAPMAQHF.

The chain carries TRBV25-1 and TRBJ2-5, with D unclear. The length of the CDR3 is 15 residues. V lost 3 bases to trimming and J lost 1 base, with 12 bases between them. Germline V lookup: CDR1 MGHDK, CDR2 SYGVNS. The CDR3 nucleotides are TGTGCCAGCAGTGACTCCGCGAGTGTCCAAGAGACCCAGTACTTC. Protein product: CASSDSASVQETQYF.

This chain connects TRBV4-1 to TRBJ1-4; 9 positions match TRBD1. Unmatched junction bases numbered 6, after V lost 3 bases and J lost 7 bases. The CDR3 consists of 15 residues. In germline, CDR1 is MGHRA, CDR2 YSYEKL. The CDR3 region is CASSQKDRGGEKLFF. The DNA of the CDR3 is TGCGCCAGCAGCCAGAAGGACAGGGGAGGTGAAAAACTGTTTTTT.

The chain joins TRBV28 to TRBJ1-1; no definite D call. V gave up 3 bases and J gave up 6 bases, with 14 bases separating them. The CDR3 is 14 amino acids. Germline V gives CDR1 MDHEN, CDR2 SYDVKM. The CDR3 DNA sequence: TGTGCCAGCAGTTTTAGAGGAAGGAGCCCTGAAGCTTTCTTT. Protein: CASSFRGRSPEAFF.

The chain uses TRBV5-4 and TRBJ1-1; TRBD1 aligns across 7 bases. V was clipped by 0 bases and J by 4 bases; unmatched bases: 3. The CDR3 length is 14 residues. Germline-derived CDR1 and CDR2 are SGHNT and YYREEE (reference sequence). CDR3 DNA sequence: TGTGCCAGCAGCTTGGCCCAGGGGGGCACTGAAGCTTTCTTT. It specifies CASSLAQGGTEAFF.

The chain employs TRBV6-6 and TRBJ2-2, with 8 bases that match TRBD2. Looked up from germline, CDR1 is MNHNY and CDR2 is SVGAGI (reference sequence). J was trimmed by 3 bases and V by 11 bases; bases with no gene match: 14. There are 16 residues in the CDR3. The CDR3 DNA follows: TGTGCCTCACACCCTTCGGGAGGGCCTTACACCGGGGAGCTGTTTTTT. This encodes CASHPSGGPYTGELFF.

The chain links TRBV27 to TRBJ2-3; D is perhaps TRBD2 (5 bases). CDR3 length: 13 amino acids. Trimming left V 3 bases short and J 1 base short, with 5 bases between. Germline V CDR1 and CDR2: MNHEY, SMNVEV (reference sequence). The CDR3 nucleotides are TGTGCCAGCAGTTTGCGGGGCACAGATACGCAGTATTTT. It codes for CASSLRGTDTQYF.

The rearrangement links TRBV4-1 to TRBJ2-1; 10 bases are a match to TRBD2. This CDR3 contains 16 residues. CDR1 is MGHRA, CDR2 YSYEKL, per germline. V gave up 3 bases and J gave up 1 base; unmatched junction bases: 3. The CDR3 protein is CASSHSGRKSYNEQFF. CDR3 nucleotides: TGCGCCAGCAGCCATAGCGGGAGGAAGTCCTACAATGAGCAGTTCTTC.